The 24 T cell receptor beta chains below were found in one sample sequenced in a study of early T cells in non-severe SARS-CoV-2 infection. TCRdb called the 5' RACE reads again in MiXCR, with one record for every CDR3 protein. Here the sample spans about 83,000 distinct CDR3 sequences, about 14% being singletons. Material for sequencing was whole blood. Receptor source: an adult who was a healthcare worker with PCR-confirmed SARS-CoV-2 infection or an uninfected control (not recorded which).

This clonotype occurred a few times. The rearrangement links TRBV12-3 or TRBV12-4 to TRBJ2-2, with TRBD1 matching 7 bases. The CDR3 consists of 17 residues. Trimming took 5 bases from V and 7 from J; bases not matched to a gene: 16. The CDR3 reads CASSPQDRAIGNGELFF. CDR3 in DNA: TGTGCCAGCAGTCCCCAAGACAGGGCGATCGGTAACGGGGAGCTGTTTTTT.

Regarding this clonotype: A much bigger clone sits one base away, suggesting this may be a read error. The rearrangement joins TRBV6-6 to TRBJ1-1; 10 nucleotides align to TRBD1. The CDR3 extends over 15 amino acids. CDR1 MNHNY and CDR2 SVGAGI come from the germline V gene (reference sequence). The CDR3: CASSSPGQGNTEALF. The CDR3 DNA reads TGTGCCAGCAGTTCCCCGGGACAGGGGAACACTGAAGCTCTCTTT.

Many counts were recorded for this clonotype. The chain is built from TRBV4-1 and TRBJ2-1; D perhaps matches TRBD1 (5 bases). The CDR3 length is 17 residues. Trimming took off 0 bases at V and 0 bases at J, with 12 bases between the two ends. Germline CDR1 MGHRA, CDR2 YSYEKL. The CDR3 protein is CASSQEYRTSSYNEQFF. In nucleotides, the CDR3 is TGCGCCAGCAGCCAAGAATATAGGACAAGCTCCTACAATGAGCAGTTCTTC.

Ten or more counts support this clonotype. This chain connects TRBV6-5 to TRBJ2-5; 8 nucleotides match TRBD1. Germline V gene lookup returns CDR1 MNHEY and CDR2 SVGAGI. V shed 2 bases, J shed 4 bases, and the junction held 9 bases outside the gene matches. The CDR3 is 16 residues long. CDR3 protein: CASSYDGTGPSETQYF. Written as DNA, the CDR3 is TGTGCCAGCAGTTACGATGGGACAGGCCCTTCAGAGACCCAGTACTTC.

This chain joins TRBV9 and TRBJ2-3; no definite D call. Trimming shortened V by 0 bases and J by 2 bases, and 10 bases separated the two germline ends. The CDR3 totals 15 residues. Germline V gene sequence: CDR1 SGDLS, CDR2 YYNGEE. The CDR3 reads CASSVDAAPTDTQYF. In nucleotides, the CDR3 is TGTGCCAGCAGCGTAGACGCCGCCCCCACAGATACGCAGTATTTT.

This chain uses TRBV4-1 with TRBJ2-7; 7 bases agree with TRBD1. The CDR3 has 15 amino acids. The junction had 9 bases not matched to a gene; V was cut back by 4 bases and J by 3 bases. Germline V lookup: CDR1 MGHRA, CDR2 YSYEKL. Written as DNA, the CDR3 is TGCGCCAGCAGCCGGCCAACCCAGGGGGTCTACGAGCAGTACTTC. Translating gives CASSRPTQGVYEQYF.

This clonotype was counted ten times or more. This sequence joins TRBV20-1 and TRBJ1-1; D is ambiguous. Germline V gene data show CDR1 as DFQATT and CDR2 as SNEGSKA (reference sequence). The CDR3 has 12 residues. The V end was cut by 3 bases, the J end by 2 bases, with 7 bases between. CDR3 loop: CSARSQNTEAFF. CDR3 in DNA: TGCAGTGCTAGGTCACAAAACACTGAAGCTTTCTTT.

The rearrangement uses TRBV29-1 and TRBJ2-1, with D maybe TRBD2 (6 bases). CDR1 and CDR2 from the germline V gene are SQVTM and ANQGSEA. V was cut by 6 bases and J by 6 bases, with 21 bases left in between. This CDR3 comprises 15 residues. The CDR3 DNA follows: TGCAGCGTAGGAGAAGGGCCTAGCGTAGGCAATGAGCAGTTCTTC. It yields the protein CSVGEGPSVGNEQFF.

This clonotype was detected a few times. The chain employs TRBV10-1 and TRBJ2-2, with D perhaps TRBD2 (6 bases). Trimming stripped 6 bases from V and 4 bases from J, with 15 bases between. Germline V lookup: CDR1 WNHNN, CDR2 SYGVQD (reference sequence). The CDR3 consists of 15 residues. The DNA of the CDR3 is TGCGCCAGCAGCCGGGACTCCGCGGTCACCGGGGAGCTGTTTTTT. It encodes CASSRDSAVTGELFF.

This clonotype was seen ten or more times. The rearrangement joins TRBV7-6 to TRBJ2-6; D remains ambiguous. CDR1 SGHVS and CDR2 FNYEAQ come from the germline V gene. Deletions cut 5 bases from V and 2 bases from J, with 7 bases between. The CDR3 contains 14 residues. The CDR3 nucleotides are TGTGCCAGCAGCCCTAGTACTGGGGCCAACGTCCTGACTTTC. Amino acid sequence: CASSPSTGANVLTF. Variable domain in full (rest from reference TRBV7-6 and TRBJ2-6): GAGVSQSPRYKVTKRGQDVALRCDPISGHVSLYWYRQALGQGPEFLTYFNYEAQQDKSGLPNDRFSAERPEGSISTLTIQRTEQRDSAMYRCASSPSTGANVLTFGAGSRLTVL.

This clonotype was found a few times. The chain is built from TRBV18 and TRBJ1-2, with TRBD1 matching 7 bases. CDR1 and CDR2 from the germline V gene are KGHSH and LQKENI. With V trimmed by 6 bases and J by 2 bases, 15 bases remained unmatched. CDR3 length: 17 residues. CDR3 residues: CASSGQPSSLLNYGYTF. In nucleotides, the CDR3 is TGTGCCAGCTCGGGACAGCCGTCCTCCCTTTTAAACTATGGCTACACCTTC. Combining the CDR3 with reference TRBV18 and TRBJ1-2 gives the whole variable domain NAGVMQNPRHLVRRRGQEARLRCSPMKGHSHVYWYRQLPEEGLKFMVYLQKENIIDESGMPKERFSAEFPKEGPSILRIQQVVRGDSAAYFCASSGQPSSLLNYGYTFGSGTRLTVV.

This chain uses TRBV7-9 with TRBJ1-4, with TRBD1 identical over 9 bases. The CDR3 runs 15 residues. Per the germline V gene, CDR1 is SEHNR and CDR2 is FQNEAQ (reference sequence). Trimming removed 3 bases from V and 8 bases from J; junction bases left unmatched: 7. CDR3 sequence reads: CASSFGQGSEEKLFF. CDR3 DNA sequence: TGTGCCAGCAGCTTCGGACAGGGGTCGGAGGAAAAACTGTTTTTT. Supplemented by reference TRBV7-9 and TRBJ1-4, the full variable domain reads DTGVSQNPRHKITKRGQNVTFRCDPISEHNRLYWYRQTLGQGPEFLTYFQNEAQLEKSRLLSDRFSAERPKGSFSTLEIQRTEQGDSAMYLCASSFGQGSEEKLFFGSGTQLSVL.

The gene calls are TRBV11-2 and TRBJ2-1, with D perhaps being TRBD1 or TRBD2 (5 bases each). The CDR3 spans 15 residues. Germline loops: CDR1 SGHAT, CDR2 FQNNGV. Trimming took 5 bases from V and 4 from J, leaving 15 bases between them. CDR3 bases: TGTGCCAGCAGCCCGCCGGGACGCCGATACAATGAGCAGTTCTTC. Translating gives CASSPPGRRYNEQFF. Combining the CDR3 with reference TRBV11-2 and TRBJ2-1 gives the whole variable domain EAGVAQSPRYKIIEKRQSVAFWCNPISGHATLYWYQQILGQGPKLLIQFQNNGVVDDSQLPKDRFSAERLKGVDSTLKIQPAKLEDSAVYLCASSPPGRRYNEQFFGPGTRLTVL.

This clonotype appeared a few times. This chain links TRBV29-1 with TRBJ2-3, with D hard to call. Trimming removed 7 bases from V and 6 bases from J, with 8 bases in between. The CDR3 length is 10 residues. Germline V CDR1 and CDR2: SQVTM, ANQGSEA. CDR3 in DNA: TGCAGCGATTCCACCGATACGCAGTATTTT. It yields the protein CSDSTDTQYF.

The chain links TRBV18 to TRBJ2-1, with 10 bases matching TRBD1. The J segment lost 7 bases and the V segment lost 4 bases, leaving 16 bases of the junction unmatched. In germline, CDR1 is KGHSH, CDR2 LQKENI. CDR3 size: 18 residues. The DNA of the CDR3 is TGTGCCAGCTCACGAGACCAAAAGGGGACAGGGGAGGAGAATGAGCAGTTCTTC. Amino acid sequence: CASSRDQKGTGEENEQFF.

This clonotype was seen repeatedly, ten times or more. The chain carries TRBV29-1 and TRBJ2-3; unclear D gene. The germline V gene has CDR1 SQVTM and CDR2 ANQGSEA. V was clipped by 7 bases and J by 1 base, with 9 bases between them. CDR3 length equals 12 residues. This chain's CDR3 is CSGRVGTDTQYF. CDR3 bases: TGCAGCGGCCGGGTAGGCACAGATACGCAGTATTTT.

The gene calls are TRBV6-5 and TRBJ2-3; TRBD2 agrees at 9 bases. The germline V gene has CDR1 MNHEY and CDR2 SVGAGI. J was trimmed by 6 bases and V by 2 bases; bases with no gene match: 6. This CDR3 spans 15 amino acids. The DNA of the CDR3 is TGTGCCAGCAGTTACGGGGTAGCGGGAGTGGATACGCAGTATTTT. It yields the protein CASSYGVAGVDTQYF.

This clonotype has a handful of counts. The rearrangement uses TRBV19 and TRBJ2-2; 9 positions match TRBD2. Germline V gene lookup returns CDR1 LNHDA and CDR2 SQIVND (reference sequence). Trimming at V came to 4 bases and at J to 1 base, leaving 13 bases not matched to a gene. The CDR3 extends over 19 amino acids. In DNA, the CDR3 is TGTGCCAGTAGTAGAGGGGTACCGGGACTAGCTGGGAACACCGGGGAGCTGTTTTTT. It is translated as CASSRGVPGLAGNTGELFF.

This clonotype was detected a few times. The chain links TRBV11-3 to TRBJ2-1, with 7 bases fitting TRBD1. V lost 5 bases to trimming and J lost 8 bases; unmatched junction nucleotides: 15. CDR3 length: 16 amino acids. Germline V gene sequence: CDR1 SGHNT, CDR2 YENEEA. DNA of the CDR3: TGTGCCAGCAGCCCCTGGGGTAGGGGGCTTGTCGATGAGCAGTTCTTC. Amino acids: CASSPWGRGLVDEQFF.

This clonotype occurred many times. The CDR3 is CASSFLAGPADTQYF. For the CDR3, the DNA is TGTGCCAGCAGCTTCTTAGCGGGACCGGCAGATACGCAGTATTTT. The chain is built from TRBV7-6 and TRBJ2-3, with TRBD2 matching 8 bases. In germline, CDR1 is SGHVS, CDR2 FNYEAQ. This CDR3 comprises 15 residues. V shed 3 bases, J shed 4 bases, and the junction held 6 bases outside the gene matches.

CDR3 coding DNA: TGTGCCAGCAGCCCCTACTTGGGACAGCCTGAAGCTTTCTTT. This gives the protein CASSPYLGQPEAFF. The chain combines TRBV5-5 with TRBJ1-1; 7 bases fit TRBD1. This CDR3 has 14 residues. After removal of 4 bases from V and 6 bases from J, the junction contained 9 bases not matched to a gene. Germline loops: CDR1 SGHKS, CDR2 YYEKEE (reference sequence).

This clonotype was picked up a small number of times. V and J are TRBV2 and TRBJ2-1; possibly TRBD2 for D (7 bases). This CDR3 has 15 amino acids. The germline CDR1 and CDR2 sequences are SNHLY and FYNNEI. V lost 5 bases, J lost 1 base, and 12 bases lay in between. The CDR3 region is CASSWTAGSYNEQFF. In DNA form, the CDR3 reads TGTGCCAGCAGTTGGACAGCGGGATCCTACAATGAGCAGTTCTTC.

This clonotype was recorded a few times. This may come from a read error, since a much larger clone is one base off. This chain joins TRBV7-2 and TRBJ2-5; tentative D call: TRBD1 (5 bases). This CDR3 comprises 13 residues. From germline, CDR1 is SGHTA and CDR2 FQGNSA. V lost 2 bases and J 4 bases, leaving 8 bases between the germline ends. The CDR3 loop is CASSLQGPETQYF. For the CDR3, the DNA is TGTGCCAGCAGCTTACAGGGCCCAGAGACCCAGTACTTC. The whole variable domain, remainder taken from reference TRBV7-2 and TRBJ2-5, is GAGVSQSPSNKVTEKGKDVELRCDPISGHTALYWYRQSLGQGLEFLIYFQGNSAPDKSGLPSDRFSAERTGGSVSTLTIQRTQQEDSAVYLCASSLQGPETQYFGPGTRLLVL.

This clonotype was picked up many times. The chain uses TRBV5-6 and TRBJ2-3, with 7 bases that match TRBD2. J gave up 2 bases and V 2 bases, and 8 bases lay outside the gene matches. Germline V gene lookup returns CDR1 SGHDT and CDR2 YYEEEE. CDR3 length equals 16 residues. The CDR3 DNA is TGTGCCAGCAGCTTTGGGAGCGGGGACCCCACAGATACGCAGTATTTT. Encoded protein: CASSFGSGDPTDTQYF.